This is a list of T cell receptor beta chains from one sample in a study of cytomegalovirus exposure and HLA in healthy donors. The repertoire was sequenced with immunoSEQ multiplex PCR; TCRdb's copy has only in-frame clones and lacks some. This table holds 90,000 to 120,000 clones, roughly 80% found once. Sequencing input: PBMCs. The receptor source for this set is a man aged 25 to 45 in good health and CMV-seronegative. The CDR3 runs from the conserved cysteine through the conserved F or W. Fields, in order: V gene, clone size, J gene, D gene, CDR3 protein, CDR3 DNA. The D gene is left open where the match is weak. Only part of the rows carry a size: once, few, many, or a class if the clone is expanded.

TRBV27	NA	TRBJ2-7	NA	CASSYAGSSYEQYF	TGTGCCAGCAGTTATGCAGGAAGCTCCTACGAGCAGTACTTC
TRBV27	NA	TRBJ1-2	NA	CASSLSPYYGYTF	TGTGCCAGCAGTTTATCCCCCTACTATGGCTACACCTTC
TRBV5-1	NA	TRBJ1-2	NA	CASSLTTPRSYGYTF	TGCGCCAGCAGCTTGACAACTCCGAGGAGCTATGGCTACACCTTC
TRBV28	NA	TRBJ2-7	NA	CASSSPPTAKPDEQYF	TGTGCCAGCAGTTCGCCCCCGACAGCTAAGCCCGACGAGCAGTACTTC
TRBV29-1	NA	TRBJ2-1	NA	CSGRGASSYNEQFF	TGCAGCGGTCGGGGGGCGAGCTCCTACAATGAGCAGTTCTTC
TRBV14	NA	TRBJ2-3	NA	CASSQDPSETITDTQYF	TGTGCCAGCAGCCAAGACCCTAGCGAAACCATCACAGATACGCAGTATTTT
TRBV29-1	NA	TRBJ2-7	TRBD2	CSVQGLAGSSYEQYF	TGCAGCGTACAAGGACTAGCGGGTAGCTCCTACGAGCAGTACTTC
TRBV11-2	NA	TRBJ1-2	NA	CASSSTRTSTGGYTF	TGTGCCAGCAGCTCCACCAGGACCTCAACGGGGGGCTACACCTTC
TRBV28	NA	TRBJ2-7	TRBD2	CASRTSGSPYEQYF	TGTGCCAGCAGGACTAGCGGGAGCCCCTACGAGCAGTACTTC
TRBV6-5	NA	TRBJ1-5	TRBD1	CASRPNRGLWQPQHF	TGTGCCAGCAGACCCAACAGGGGTCTATGGCAGCCCCAGCATTTT
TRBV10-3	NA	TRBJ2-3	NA	CAISAKLDTQYF	TGTGCCATCAGTGCCAAGCTAGATACGCAGTATTTT
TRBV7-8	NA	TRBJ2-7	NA	CASSPPGHQSYEQYF	TGTGCCAGCAGCCCCCCGGGACACCAGTCCTACGAGCAGTACTTC
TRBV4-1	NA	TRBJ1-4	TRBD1	CASSPGPGTDSRKLFF	TGCGCCAGCAGCCCCGGTCCGGGGACAGACTCGCGAAAACTGTTTTTT
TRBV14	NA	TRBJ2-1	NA	CASSQWRSYNEQFF	TGTGCCAGCAGCCAGTGGCGGTCCTACAATGAGCAGTTCTTC
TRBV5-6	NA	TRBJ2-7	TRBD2	CASSAGRVLYEQYF	TGTGCCAGCAGCGCGGGGAGGGTGTTGTACGAGCAGTACTTC
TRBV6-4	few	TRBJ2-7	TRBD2	CASIPRASGSFSF	TGTGCCAGCATCCCCCGGGCTAGCGGTTCTTTCTCTTTC
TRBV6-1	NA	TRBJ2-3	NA	CASSAFGGGGTDTQYF	TGTGCCAGCAGTGCCTTCGGAGGAGGGGGCACAGATACGCAGTATTTT
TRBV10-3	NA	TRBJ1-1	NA	CAISESDTEAFF	TGTGCCATCAGTGAGAGCGACACTGAAGCTTTCTTT
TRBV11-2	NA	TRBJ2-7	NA	CASSFGYRPMYEQYF	TGTGCCAGCAGCTTTGGGTACAGACCAATGTACGAGCAGTACTTC
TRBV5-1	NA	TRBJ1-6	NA	CASSLYSLNSPLHF	TGCGCCAGCAGCTTGTACAGCCTAAATTCACCCCTCCACTTT
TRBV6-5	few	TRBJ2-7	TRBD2	CASSYSTSAYEQYF	TGTGCCAGCAGTTACTCGACTAGCGCCTACGAGCAGTACTTC
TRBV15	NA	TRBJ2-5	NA	CATSRERTKQETQYF	TGTGCCACCAGCAGGGAGCGGACTAAACAAGAGACCCAGTACTTC
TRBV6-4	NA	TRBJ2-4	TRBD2	CASRAPGLASWLIQYF	TGTGCCAGCAGGGCGCCGGGACTAGCTTCCTGGCTCATTCAGTACTTC
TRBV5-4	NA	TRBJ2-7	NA	CASSPGMEIQITYEQYF	TGTGCCAGCAGCCCGGGAATGGAGATCCAAATTACCTACGAGCAGTACTTC
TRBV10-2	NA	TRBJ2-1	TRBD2	CASMRMGGANNEQFF	TGCGCCAGCATGAGAATGGGAGGGGCGAACAATGAGCAGTTCTTC
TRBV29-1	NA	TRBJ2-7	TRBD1	CSVVRDRLPYEQYF	TGCAGCGTTGTTCGGGACAGACTACCTTACGAGCAGTACTTC
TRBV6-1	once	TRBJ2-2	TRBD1	CASSDRTGPGELFF	TGTGCCAGCAGTGACAGGACAGGGCCCGGGGAGCTGTTTTTT
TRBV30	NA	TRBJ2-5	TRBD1	CAWRQGAGEVETQYF	TGTGCCTGGAGACAGGGGGCGGGGGAAGTGGAGACCCAGTACTTC
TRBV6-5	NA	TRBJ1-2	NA	CASSYSPGSYGYTF	TGTGCCAGCAGTTACTCTCCAGGGTCGTATGGCTACACCTTC
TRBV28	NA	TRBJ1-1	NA	CASSLTGRGVSEAFF	TGTGCCAGCAGCCTAACAGGGAGGGGAGTCTCTGAAGCTTTCTTT
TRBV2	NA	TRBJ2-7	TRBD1	CATSGDRAYEQYF	TGTGCCACAAGTGGGGACAGGGCCTACGAGCAGTACTTC
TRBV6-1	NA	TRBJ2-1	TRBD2	CASSKLADSYNEQFF	TGTGCCAGCAGTAAACTAGCGGACTCCTACAATGAGCAGTTCTTC
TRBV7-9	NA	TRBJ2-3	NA	CASSSPAGPRDTQYF	TGTGCCAGCAGCTCCCCAGCGGGTCCCAGAGATACGCAGTATTTT
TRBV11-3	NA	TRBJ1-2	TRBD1	CASSHGQGQYGYTF	TGTGCCAGCAGCCACGGACAGGGACAGTATGGCTACACCTTC
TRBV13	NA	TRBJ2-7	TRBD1	CASSFPTGQGREQYF	TGTGCCAGCAGCTTCCCGACGGGACAGGGGCGGGAGCAGTACTTC
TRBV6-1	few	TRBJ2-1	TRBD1	CASSPDRESYNEQFF	TGTGCCAGCAGCCCCGACAGGGAGTCCTACAATGAGCAGTTCTTC
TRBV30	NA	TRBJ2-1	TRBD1	CAWADRAPYNEQFF	TGTGCCTGGGCTGACAGGGCCCCCTACAATGAGCAGTTCTTC
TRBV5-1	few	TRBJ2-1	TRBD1	CASSLRLDRDEQFF	TGCGCCAGCAGCTTACGACTGGACAGGGATGAGCAGTTCTTC
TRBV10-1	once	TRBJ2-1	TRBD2	CASSGGLAGADEQFF	TGCGCCAGCAGTGGGGGACTAGCGGGAGCGGATGAGCAGTTCTTC
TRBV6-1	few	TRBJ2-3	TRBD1	CASADTGGTDTQYF	TGTGCCAGCGCAGATACAGGGGGTACAGATACGCAGTATTTT
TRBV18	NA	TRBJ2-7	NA	CASSPRLYEQYF	TGTGCCAGCTCACCCAGGCTCTACGAGCAGTACTTC
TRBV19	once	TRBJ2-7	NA	CASSPQGGPGQYF	TGTGCCAGTAGTCCCCAGGGAGGCCCTGGGCAGTACTTC
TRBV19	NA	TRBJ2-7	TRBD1	CATGVGHEQYF	TGTGCGACAGGGGTTGGCCACGAGCAGTACTTC
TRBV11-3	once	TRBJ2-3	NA	CASSFEATDTQYF	TGTGCCAGCAGCTTTGAGGCCACAGATACGCAGTATTTT
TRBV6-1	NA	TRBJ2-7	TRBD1	CASTPGQEIGEQYF	TGTGCCAGCACTCCGGGACAGGAAATCGGCGAGCAGTACTTC
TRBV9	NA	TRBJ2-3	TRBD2	CASTFRGGGTDTQYF	TGTGCCAGCACCTTCCGGGGGGGCGGCACAGATACGCAGTATTTT
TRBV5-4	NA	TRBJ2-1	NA	CASSFRQIGDEQFF	TGTGCCAGCAGCTTCCGACAAATCGGGGATGAGCAGTTCTTC
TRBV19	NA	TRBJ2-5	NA	CASSIGGEETQYF	TGTGCCAGTAGTATTGGAGGAGAAGAGACCCAGTACTTC
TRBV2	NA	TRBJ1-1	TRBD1	CASRGTGRLAEAFF	TGTGCCAGCAGGGGGACAGGGAGATTGGCTGAAGCTTTCTTT
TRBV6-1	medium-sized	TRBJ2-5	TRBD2	CASSVSAGEQETQYF	TGTGCCAGCAGTGTTTCAGCGGGGGAACAAGAGACCCAGTACTTC
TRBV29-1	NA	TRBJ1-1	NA	CSVEAKNHGGATEAFF	TGCAGCGTTGAAGCCAAAAATCATGGGGGGGCCACTGAAGCTTTCTTT
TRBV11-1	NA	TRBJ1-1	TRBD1	CASSRDRVPTEAFF	TGTGCCAGCAGCCGAGACAGGGTACCCACTGAAGCTTTCTTT
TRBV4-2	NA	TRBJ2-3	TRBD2	CASSQVLAGQDTQYF	TGTGCCAGCAGCCAAGTTCTAGCGGGACAAGATACGCAGTATTTT
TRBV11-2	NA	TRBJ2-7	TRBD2	CASSLTSGSGNEQYF	TGTGCCAGCAGCCTCACTAGCGGGAGTGGCAACGAGCAGTACTTC
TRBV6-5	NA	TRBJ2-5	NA	CASSYQGGRATETQYF	TGTGCCAGCAGTTACCAAGGAGGGCGCGCCACAGAGACCCAGTACTTC
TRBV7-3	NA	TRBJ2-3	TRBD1	CASSHTGGNTQYF	TGTGCCAGCAGCCACACAGGGGGAAATACGCAGTATTTT